A selection of T cell receptor beta chains follows, all from one sample in a study of siplizumab effects on memory and regulatory T cells. Repertoires were generated with immunoSEQ multiplex PCR, while TCRdb's copy carries only in-frame clones and drops some. The sample yields about 50,000 clones, over 75% seen once. Sequencing input: naive CD8+ T cells sorted from blood. These receptors all stem from a human donor in good health. CDR3s include the opening cysteine and the closing phenylalanine or tryptophan. D genes are given only for firm matches. Only part of the rows carry a size: once, few, many, or a class if the clone is expanded.

once | TRBJ2-4 | TRBV6-1 | NA | TGTGCCAGCAGTGGCGTGTCGGCACTTCGAGGTGACATTCAGTACTTC | CASSGVSALRGDIQYF
NA | TRBJ2-5 | TRBV7-9 | NA | TGTGCCAGCAGCTTATCCCCAGAAGAGACCCAGTACTTC | CASSLSPEETQYF
NA | TRBJ1-1 | TRBV11-2 | NA | TGTGCCAGCAGCTTGGGGTACGGCAGGAACACTGAAGCTTTCTTT | CASSLGYGRNTEAFF
NA | TRBJ2-1 | TRBV10-2 | NA | TGCGCCAGCAGTCCAGCAGGGGAGAATGAGCAGTTCTTC | CASSPAGENEQFF
few | TRBJ1-1 | TRBV7-3 | NA | TGTGCCAGCAGCCAAGACCAGGGAACTGAAGCTTTCTTT | CASSQDQGTEAFF
NA | TRBJ2-7 | TRBV4-1 | NA | TGCGCCAGCAGCCAAGAGCAGGGAATCGACGAGCAGTACTTC | CASSQEQGIDEQYF
NA | TRBJ2-1 | TRBV19 | TRBD2 | TGTGCCAGTCATCCTAGCGGGGGGCAATACAATGAGCAGTTCTTC | CASHPSGGQYNEQFF
NA | TRBJ1-6 | TRBV12-5 | TRBD1 | TGTGCTAGTGGTTGGTGGGCAGGGGACAGGGATAATTCACCCCTCCACTTT | CASGWWAGDRDNSPLHF
NA | TRBJ2-7 | TRBV4-1 | TRBD1 | TGCGCCAGCAGCCAAGATTTAGGGTTTGGACAGGGTTCCTACGAGCAGTACTTC | CASSQDLGFGQGSYEQYF
NA | TRBJ1-5 | TRBV11-2 | TRBD1 | TGTGCCAGCAGCTTAGACAGGGGGCATAATCAGCCCCAGCATTTT | CASSLDRGHNQPQHF
once | TRBJ2-3 | TRBV5-4 | NA | TGTGCCAGCAGCTTGGCCGGCGGAACAAGCACAGATACGCAGTATTTT | CASSLAGGTSTDTQYF
NA | TRBJ1-1 | TRBV27 | NA | TGTGCCAGCAGTGACGGCCCGAACACTGAAGCTTTCTTT | CASSDGPNTEAFF
NA | TRBJ2-5 | TRBV15 | NA | TGTGCCACCAGCCCTTTCGTAGGGGGGGCACGACAGACCCAGTACTTC | CATSPFVGGARQTQYF
NA | TRBJ2-7 | TRBV9 | TRBD1 | TGTGCCAGCAGCGTAGAGGGACAGGGGTATTCCGAGCAGTACTTC | CASSVEGQGYSEQYF
NA | TRBJ2-1 | TRBV7-2 | TRBD2 | TGTGCCAGCAGCTTATTGGGGGAGGGCCCGGCCGATGAGCAGTTCTTC | CASSLLGEGPADEQFF
NA | TRBJ1-1 | TRBV4-1 | NA | TGCGCCAGCAGCCAGACAGGGAACACTGAAGCTTTCTTT | CASSQTGNTEAFF
NA | TRBJ2-7 | TRBV7-9 | NA | TGTGCCAGCAGCTTAGACTCGGGAGAGCAGTACTTC | CASSLDSGEQYF
NA | TRBJ1-1 | TRBV4-1 | TRBD1 | TGCGCCAGCAGCCATAGACAGGGGGCGGGTTACACTGAAGCTTTCTTT | CASSHRQGAGYTEAFF
NA | TRBJ2-3 | TRBV2 | TRBD2 | TGTGCCAGCAGTGAAACAGCGGGGCGCACAGATACGCAGTATTTT | CASSETAGRTDTQYF
NA | TRBJ2-3 | TRBV6-5 | NA | TGTGCCAGCAGTACCAGGGTGACAGATACGCAGTATTTT | CASSTRVTDTQYF
NA | TRBJ2-7 | TRBV27 | TRBD2 | TGTGCCAGCATAGGGGGGACTAGCAACGAGCAGTACTTC | CASIGGTSNEQYF
NA | TRBJ2-4 | TRBV7-2 | TRBD2 | TGTGCCAGCACCAGCGGGGAACAGCTAGCCAAAAACATTCAGTACTTC | CASTSGEQLAKNIQYF
NA | TRBJ2-7 | TRBV29-1 | NA | TGCAGCGTTTTTGGGGTGAGTGCCTACGAGCAGTACTTC | CSVFGVSAYEQYF
NA | TRBJ1-2 | TRBV6-1 | TRBD1 | TGTGCCACAAAAGACAGGGAGAACTATGGCTACACCTTC | CATKDRENYGYTF
NA | TRBJ1-1 | TRBV27 | NA | TGTGCCAGCAGTCGTCTCTGGAGGGGTTCGGACACTGAAGCTTTCTTT | CASSRLWRGSDTEAFF
NA | TRBJ2-3 | TRBV9 | TRBD2 | TGTGCCAGCAGCGCCCGTAGCGGGGGGATGGCAGATACGCAGTATTTT | CASSARSGGMADTQYF
NA | TRBJ2-7 | TRBV19 | NA | TGTGCCAGTAGTATAGGAACAGGGTCCTACGAGCAGTACTTC | CASSIGTGSYEQYF
once | TRBJ2-1 | TRBV11-2 | NA | TGTGCCAGCAGCGGTATCGACAATGAGCAGTTCTTC | CASSGIDNEQFF
NA | TRBJ2-7 | TRBV11-1 | NA | TGTGCCAGCAGCTTCCAGTACGAGCAGTACTTC | CASSFQYEQYF
NA | TRBJ1-2 | TRBV2 | TRBD1 | TGTGCCAGCAGTGCAGGGGGCGCCGATGGCTACACCTTC | CASSAGGADGYTF
NA | TRBJ2-1 | TRBV6-5 | NA | TGTGCCAGCAGTTATACCGGACGGATTATATACAATGAGCAGTTCTTC | CASSYTGRIIYNEQFF
NA | TRBJ2-7 | TRBV20-1 | NA | TGCAGTGCTAGTAGTCTCCACGAGCAGTACTTC | CSASSLHEQYF
NA | TRBJ2-7 | TRBV15 | NA | TGTGCCACCAGCGTCCGGGCCTCTTACTTGAACAGCGAGCAGTACTTC | CATSVRASYLNSEQYF
NA | TRBJ1-1 | TRBV19 | TRBD1 | TGTGCCAGTAGTACAGGGGGCGCGTCTGAAGCTTTCTTT | CASSTGGASEAFF
NA | TRBJ2-5 | TRBV21-1 | NA | TGTGCCAGCAGCAAAGGACGGTGGCCTAGCGGGTTCGAAGAGACCCAGTACTTC | CASSKGRWPSGFEETQYF
NA | TRBJ1-2 | TRBV19 | TRBD1 | TGTGCCAGTAGTAACCCGGGACAGCGATATGACTATGGCTACACCTTC | CASSNPGQRYDYGYTF
NA | TRBJ2-2 | TRBV10-1 | NA | TGCGCCAGCTCTTACGAAAACACCGGGGAGCTGTTTTTT | CASSYENTGELFF
NA | TRBJ1-2 | TRBV27 | NA | TGTGCCAGCAGTTTATCGACCCTAAGTGGCTACACCTTC | CASSLSTLSGYTF
NA | TRBJ2-7 | TRBV7-6 | NA | TGTGCCAGCAGCTTAGCGGTAGAGGTCGAGCAGTACTTC | CASSLAVEVEQYF
NA | TRBJ2-1 | TRBV19 | TRBD2 | TGTGCCAGTAGTAGGACTAGCTACAATGAGCAGTTCTTC | CASSRTSYNEQFF
NA | TRBJ2-7 | TRBV27 | TRBD1 | TGTGCCAGCAGAAGATCCGGACAGGGGAGCTCCTACGAGCAGTACTTC | CASRRSGQGSSYEQYF
NA | TRBJ2-3 | TRBV12-5 | NA | TGTGCTAGTGGTTTGGTAGCCGGGAGTAAAGATACGCAGTATTTT | CASGLVAGSKDTQYF
NA | TRBJ2-2 | TRBV4-2 | NA | TGTGCCAGCAGCCCGACTAACACCGGGGAGCTGTTTTTT | CASSPTNTGELFF
NA | TRBJ2-5 | TRBV19 | NA | TGTGCCAGTACCACAACCGGGGGGCCCGAGACCCAGTACTTC | CASTTTGGPETQYF
NA | TRBJ1-2 | TRBV21-1 | NA | TGTGCCAGCAGCAACGCTGCCTATGGCTACACCTTC | CASSNAAYGYTF
NA | TRBJ2-7 | TRBV27 | NA | TGTGCCAGCAGTATAGGACCTCAACCTTACGAGCAGTACTTC | CASSIGPQPYEQYF
NA | TRBJ1-3 | TRBV4-1 | NA | TGCGCCAGCAGCCAAGATTACTCTGGAAACACCATATATTTT | CASSQDYSGNTIYF
NA | TRBJ1-3 | TRBV10-1 | TRBD1 | TGCGCCAGCAGAGTCTGGGACAGCGCCAATACCGATCCCTCTGGAAACACCATATATTTT | CASRVWDSANTDPSGNTIYF
NA | TRBJ1-1 | TRBV19 | TRBD1 | TGTGCCAGTAGTATCTGGGACAGGAACACTGAAGCTTTCTTT | CASSIWDRNTEAFF
NA | TRBJ1-2 | TRBV5-6 | NA | TGTGCCAGCAGTTACCCTCGGGACCTTCGTCCCTATGGCTACACCTTC | CASSYPRDLRPYGYTF
once | TRBJ2-1 | TRBV6-5 | TRBD1 | TGTGCCAGCAGTTCTCCGGGACAGGGTACAGATGAGCAGTTCTTC | CASSSPGQGTDEQFF
NA | TRBJ2-4 | TRBV19 | NA | TGTGCCAGTAGCCCTCTTCAGGGAGACTACAGCATTCAGTACTTC | CASSPLQGDYSIQYF
NA | TRBJ2-7 | TRBV10-3 | NA | TGTGCCACAGCAGAGGGACCGAGAAGCTACGAGCAGTACTTC | CATAEGPRSYEQYF
NA | TRBJ2-5 | TRBV5-8 | NA | TGTGCCAGCAGCCCCGCGACATTGTTACAGGAGCAAGAGACCCAGTACTTC | CASSPATLLQEQETQYF
NA | TRBJ2-3 | TRBV6-6 | NA | TGTGCCAGCAGCGGGTTGCCAGATACGCAGTATTTT | CASSGLPDTQYF
once | TRBJ2-7 | TRBV15 | NA | TGTGCCACCAGCGGCCTACCCGGGACTTCCGAGCAGTACTTC | CATSGLPGTSEQYF
NA | TRBJ2-7 | TRBV5-4 | NA | TGTGCCAGCAGCTTGGACGGGGCCTACGAGCAGTACTTC | CASSLDGAYEQYF
NA | TRBJ2-3 | TRBV4-1 | TRBD2 | TGCGCCAGCAGCCAAGATTCGTCTAGCGGGAGTAATGGAGATACGCAGTATTTT | CASSQDSSSGSNGDTQYF
NA | TRBJ2-7 | TRBV7-2 | NA | TGTGCCGAGAGGGGGGAGGGCCGCGAGCAGTACTTC | CAERGEGREQYF
NA | TRBJ1-2 | TRBV27 | TRBD1 | TGTGCCAGCAGTCTACAGGGGTCTTACGGCTACACCTTC | CASSLQGSYGYTF